This TCR beta chain was retrieved from a study of blood T cell repertoires in COVID-19. Whole-study context: COVID-19 samples from acute and convalescent phases originated in the United States, Italy and Spain. The cDNA or gDNA used as material had been derived from T cells, B-cell-depleted T cells, or PBMCs.

Germline V gene data show CDR1 as SGHAT and CDR2 as FQNNGV. J gave up 7 bases and V 5 bases, and 10 bases lay outside the gene matches. The CDR3 totals 15 residues. TCRdb's copy holds only in-frame clones and misses some; the assay was immunoSEQ multiplex PCR. The sample shows a few hundred thousand clones, 75% to 90% of them seen only once. All enrollees were roughly 18 to 90 years old and from about 24 US areas. This TCR was recovered from a woman aged 40 to 49 who had recovered from COVID-19. The rearrangement joins TRBV11-2 to TRBJ2-1, with TRBD2 matching over 8 bases. Sequenced: PBMCs or T cells enriched from blood (not recorded which). CDR3 in DNA: TGTGCCAGCAGCATGAAAGCGGGAGTTCGTAATGAGCAGTTCTTC. Translation gives CASSMKAGVRNEQFF.